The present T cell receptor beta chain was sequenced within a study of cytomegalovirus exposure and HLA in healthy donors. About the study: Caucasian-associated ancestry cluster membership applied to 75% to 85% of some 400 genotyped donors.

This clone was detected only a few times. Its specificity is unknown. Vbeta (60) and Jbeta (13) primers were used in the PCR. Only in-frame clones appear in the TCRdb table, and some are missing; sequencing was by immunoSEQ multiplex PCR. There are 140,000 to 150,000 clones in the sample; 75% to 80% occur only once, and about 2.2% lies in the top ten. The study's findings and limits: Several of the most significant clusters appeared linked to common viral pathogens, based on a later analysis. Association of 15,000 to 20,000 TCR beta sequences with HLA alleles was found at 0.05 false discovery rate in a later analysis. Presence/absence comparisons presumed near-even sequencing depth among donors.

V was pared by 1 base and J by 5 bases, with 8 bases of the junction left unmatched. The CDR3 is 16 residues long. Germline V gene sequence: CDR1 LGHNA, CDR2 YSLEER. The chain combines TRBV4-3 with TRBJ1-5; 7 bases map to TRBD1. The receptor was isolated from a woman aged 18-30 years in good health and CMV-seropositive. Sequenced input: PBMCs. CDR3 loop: CASSQGRSTGDQPQHF. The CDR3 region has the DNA TGCGCCAGCAGCCAAGGCCGGAGTACAGGGGATCAGCCCCAGCATTTT.